Shown below are 29 T cell receptor beta chains from a single sample sequenced in a study of cytotoxic CD8 clonotypes in ibrutinib-treated CLL. The repertoire was sequenced with immunoSEQ multiplex PCR; TCRdb's copy has only in-frame clones and lacks some. The sample holds more than 30,000 clones, roughly two thirds seen once. The sample here was PBMCs, taken before ibrutinib treatment. The receptors were sampled from a human donor with chronic lymphocytic leukemia.

This chain joins TRBV6-6 and TRBJ1-3, with 7 bases fitting TRBD1. From germline, CDR1 is MNHNY and CDR2 SVGAGI (reference sequence). The V gene end was trimmed by 2 bases and the J gene end by 6 bases; junction bases not matched to a gene: 7. This CDR3 has 15 residues. CDR3 nucleotide sequence: TGTGCCAGCAGTTACACGCAGGGACAGCCAAACACCATATATTTT. It specifies CASSYTQGQPNTIYF.

The rearrangement uses TRBV2 and TRBJ2-3; no reliable D call. The ends were cut back, 5 bases at V and 1 base at J, with 7 bases in the middle. This CDR3 has 13 residues. The germline V gene has CDR1 SNHLY and CDR2 FYNNEI. CDR3 region: CASSRIRTDTQYF. Here the CDR3 DNA reads TGTGCCAGCAGTAGGATACGCACAGATACGCAGTATTTT.

The chain has TRBV7-9 and TRBJ1-1; D not resolved. The CDR3 is made up of 15 amino acids. CDR1 and CDR2 from the germline V gene are SEHNR and FQNEAQ (reference sequence). V lost 3 bases and J 2 bases, leaving 13 bases between the germline ends. DNA for the CDR3: TGTGCCAGCAGCTTCCTGTCCCTGGTTAACACTGAAGCTTTCTTT. It encodes CASSFLSLVNTEAFF.

A few counts support this clone. The chain uses TRBV6-7 and TRBJ2-5; unclear D gene. TRBV6-7 is classed as an ORF, of uncertain function. This CDR3 region has 12 residues. V was shortened by 6 bases and J by 2 bases, with 7 bases between the two germline ends. The CDR3 reads CASRDRQETQYF. The CDR3 DNA reads TGTGCCAGCAGGGACCGACAAGAGACCCAGTACTTC.

This clone was counted only a few times. The chain joins TRBV5-4 to TRBJ1-6, with 9 bases that match TRBD1. Germline loops: CDR1 SGHNT, CDR2 YYREEE (reference sequence). The V gene end was trimmed by 4 bases and the J gene end by 11 bases; junction bases not matched to a gene: 7. The CDR3 contains 14 residues. The CDR3 sequence: CASSLQGAQTPLHF. The CDR3 nucleotides are TGTGCCAGCAGCCTACAGGGGGCGCAGACACCCCTCCACTTT.

This clone was observed a handful of times. The rearrangement links TRBV30 to TRBJ2-5; 12 bases agree with TRBD1. CDR3 length: 15 residues. Per germline, CDR1 GTSNPN and CDR2 SVGIG (reference sequence). V shed 0 bases, J shed 5 bases, and the junction held 4 bases outside the gene matches. CDR3 nucleotides: TGTGCCTGGAGTGTTGGGACAGGGGGCGCGGAGACCCAGTACTTC. Translating gives CAWSVGTGGAETQYF.

The rearrangement uses TRBV23-1 and TRBJ1-2, with D perhaps TRBD1 (6 bases). TRBV23-1 is reported as an ORF; its role is uncertain. The ends were cut back, 4 bases at V and 7 bases at J, with 19 bases in the middle. The CDR3 is made up of 15 amino acids. CDR3 loop: CASSRPSRGRGGYTF. The CDR3 DNA reads TGCGCCAGCAGTCGCCCCTCCCGGGGGCGCGGTGGCTACACCTTC.

The chain uses TRBV4-1 and TRBJ2-5; D gene uncertain. The CDR3 has 16 residues. With 0 bases removed from V and 2 bases from J, the gap between germline ends came to 13 bases. The V gene's germline CDR1 is MGHRA and CDR2 YSYEKL. The CDR3 DNA reads as TGCGCCAGCAGCCAAGACCGCGGCCCCGTTCAAGAGACCCAGTACTTC. The encoded protein is CASSQDRGPVQETQYF.

This clone was observed a few times. V usage is TRBV28 and J usage is TRBJ2-7; D is perhaps TRBD2 (6 bases). The germline V gene encodes CDR1 MDHEN and CDR2 SYDVKM. The CDR3 covers 11 residues. V shed 8 bases and J shed 1 base, with 6 bases lying between them. The CDR3 protein is CASGTSYEQYF. The CDR3 bases are TGTGCCAGCGGGACTTCCTACGAGCAGTACTTC.

This clone was detected only a few times. The chain employs TRBV28 and TRBJ2-3; no clear D. V shed 1 base and J shed 3 bases, with 5 bases lying between them. The CDR3 totals 13 residues. CDR1 and CDR2 from the germline V gene are MDHEN and SYDVKM. The CDR3 region has the DNA TGTGCCAGCAGTTTATTGGGTACAGATACGCAGTATTTT. Amino acid sequence: CASSLLGTDTQYF.

A few counts support this clone. The V call is TRBV7-2, the J call TRBJ1-5; no reliable D call. This CDR3 has 16 residues. V lost 0 bases and J lost 5, with 14 bases in between. CDR1 is SGHTA and CDR2 is FQGNSA in the germline V gene. CDR3 sequence reads: CASSLAQRNIHQPQHF. The CDR3 coding sequence is TGTGCCAGCAGCTTAGCGCAGAGGAACATCCATCAGCCCCAGCATTTT.

The genes are TRBV11-2 and TRBJ2-7, with D possibly matching TRBD1 (6 bases). Trimming removed 2 bases from V and 4 bases from J, with 18 bases in between. The CDR3 has 16 residues. The germline CDR1 and CDR2 sequences are SGHAT and FQNNGV. The CDR3 here is CASSLYFGGLSYEQYF. The CDR3 nucleotides read TGTGCCAGCAGCTTATACTTTGGGGGCCTCTCATACGAGCAGTACTTC.

The chain joins TRBV28 to TRBJ2-3, with D possibly matching TRBD1 (5 bases). Germline lookup yields CDR1 MDHEN and CDR2 SYDVKM. The V gene lost 1 base and the J gene lost 6 bases, with 5 bases spanning the gap. This CDR3 is 12 amino acids long. The CDR3 protein is CASSLSGDTQYF. The CDR3 region has the DNA TGTGCCAGCAGTTTATCAGGGGATACGCAGTATTTT.

This sequence joins TRBV5-6 and TRBJ2-3; D unclear. This CDR3 is built from 13 residues. The germline V and J ends were trimmed by 2 bases and 1 base, with 5 bases remaining between them. CDR1 and CDR2 from the germline V gene are SGHDT and YYEEEE. The CDR3 is CASSFGGTDTQYF. The CDR3 bases are TGTGCCAGCAGCTTTGGAGGCACAGATACGCAGTATTTT.

This clone appeared a single time. V and J are TRBV6-5 and TRBJ2-1; D is perhaps TRBD2 (5 bases). Trimming left V 5 bases short and J 0 bases short, with 11 bases between. The CDR3 contains 15 residues. CDR1 is MNHEY, CDR2 SVGAGI, per germline. The CDR3 sequence is CASSVSERSYNEQFF. Here the CDR3 DNA reads TGTGCCAGCAGTGTTAGCGAACGCTCCTACAATGAGCAGTTCTTC.

The chain uses TRBV18 and TRBJ1-2; 9 nucleotides match TRBD1. The V segment lost 3 bases and the J segment 6 bases; nucleotides outside the gene matches: 2. CDR3 length: 13 residues. In germline, CDR1 is KGHSH, CDR2 LQKENI. CDR3 loop: CASSPGTGNGYTF. DNA for the CDR3: TGTGCCAGCTCACCCGGGACAGGGAATGGCTACACCTTC.

V is TRBV6-5 and J is TRBJ2-2; D gene unclear. The germline CDR1 and CDR2 sequences are MNHEY and SVGAGI. Deletions cut 0 bases from V and 8 bases from J, with 4 bases between. The CDR3 contains 12 residues. The CDR3 sequence is CASSYSGGELFF. The CDR3 bases are TGTGCCAGCAGTTACTCTGGAGGGGAGCTGTTTTTT.

As DNA, the CDR3 is TGTGCCAGCAGTGATAGTGGGACTCGCTACGAGCAGTACTTC. Translation gives CASSDSGTRYEQYF. The gene calls are TRBV25-1 and TRBJ2-7; TRBD2 might be the D (6 bases). Per the germline V gene, CDR1 is MGHDK and CDR2 is SYGVNS. Trimming removed 3 bases from V and 3 bases from J, with 12 bases in between. This CDR3 has 14 residues.

This clone is a singleton in its sample. V and J are TRBV5-1 and TRBJ2-1, with a possible D match to TRBD1 (6 bases). This CDR3 is built from 14 residues. V lost 4 bases to trimming and J lost 8 bases, with 16 bases between them. The germline V gene has CDR1 SGHRS and CDR2 YFSETQ. CDR3 nucleotides: TGCGCCAGCAGCACAGGGTGGGACGTGGATGAGCAGTTCTTC. As protein: CASSTGWDVDEQFF.

V usage is TRBV2 and J usage is TRBJ2-3, with 7 bases lining up with TRBD1. CDR3 length: 14 residues. The germline gives CDR1 SNHLY, CDR2 FYNNEI. V trimming: 4 bases; J trimming: 2 bases; junction bases outside the gene matches: 3. CDR3 loop: CASSAGTVTDTQYF. In nucleotides, the CDR3 is TGTGCCAGCAGTGCAGGGACAGTCACAGATACGCAGTATTTT.

CDR3 amino acids: CASSLSSERGRETQYF. In DNA form, the CDR3 reads TGCGCCAGCAGCTTGAGTTCGGAAAGGGGGAGAGAGACCCAGTACTTC. The chain recombines TRBV5-1 with TRBJ2-5; possible D gene TRBD1, 6 bases. The CDR3 is made up of 16 amino acids. Germline CDR1 SGHRS, CDR2 YFSETQ. V was clipped by 1 base and J by 4 bases, with 17 bases between them.

This clone has just a few counts. This chain uses TRBV28 with TRBJ1-2; 10 bases map to TRBD1. V shed 2 bases and J 4 bases; nucleotides not matched to a gene: 7. The germline V gene encodes CDR1 MDHEN and CDR2 SYDVKM. The CDR3 spans 16 residues. CDR3 in DNA: TGTGCCAGCAGTTTAACCGGGACAGGGGCTGGCTATGGCTACACCTTC. It translates to CASSLTGTGAGYGYTF.

The rearrangement uses TRBV13 and TRBJ2-5; 10 bases match TRBD1. The germline V gene has CDR1 PRHDT and CDR2 FYEKMQ (reference sequence). The CDR3 contains 14 residues. The V gene end was trimmed by 4 bases and the J gene end by 4 bases; junction bases not matched to a gene: 3. CDR3 sequence (DNA): TGTGCCAGCAGCTCCCGACAGGGGGCAGAGACCCAGTACTTC. Translation gives CASSSRQGAETQYF. The variable domain in full, with the rest retrieved from reference TRBV13 and TRBJ2-5, is AAGVIQSPRHLIKEKRETATLKCYPIPRHDTVYWYQQGPGQDPQFLISFYEKMQSDKGSIPDRFSAQQFSDYHSELNMSSLELGDSALYFCASSSRQGAETQYFGPGTRLLVL.

The CDR3 nucleotides are TGTGCCAGCAGAAACAGGGGGAGTCAGCCCCAGCATTTT. Translated, it gives CASRNRGSQPQHF. The genes are TRBV6-6 and TRBJ1-5; 8 bases line up with TRBD1. The CDR3 has 13 amino acids. The germline CDR1 and CDR2 sequences are MNHNY and SVGAGI (reference sequence). Trimming removed 6 bases from V and 6 bases from J; junction bases left unmatched: 4.

This sequence joins TRBV14 and TRBJ1-1; D is undetermined. The germline V gene has CDR1 SGHDN and CDR2 FVKESK. The CDR3 contains 13 residues. Deletions cut 5 bases from V and 0 bases from J, with 7 bases between. CDR3 bases: TGTGCCAGCAGCTATATAATGAACACTGAAGCTTTCTTT. This encodes CASSYIMNTEAFF.

The rearrangement joins TRBV27 to TRBJ2-5; TRBD1 or TRBD2 may be the D gene (5 bases each). CDR3 length: 15 residues. Between the trimmed V and J ends, which lost 5 bases and 4 bases, there was a span of 17 bases. In germline, CDR1 is MNHEY, CDR2 SMNVEV (reference sequence). The CDR3 reads CASSRNAGTGETQYF. CDR3 DNA: TGTGCCAGCAGTCGCAACGCAGGGACGGGAGAGACCCAGTACTTC.

The gene calls are TRBV11-2 and TRBJ1-4; TRBD1 aligns across 7 bases. Trimming removed 0 bases from V and 6 bases from J; junction bases left unmatched: 10. The CDR3 runs to 17 residues. Looked up from germline, CDR1 is SGHAT and CDR2 is FQNNGV. CDR3 protein: CASSLDPPTGAYEKLFF. In DNA, the CDR3 is TGTGCCAGCAGCTTAGATCCCCCTACAGGGGCGTATGAAAAACTGTTTTTT.

V gene TRBV7-7 combines with J gene TRBJ2-5; possible D gene TRBD2, 6 bases. CDR1 and CDR2 (germline): SSHAT, FNYEAQ (reference sequence). The CDR3 sequence is 13 residues long. The CDR3 region is CASEDGRGETQYF. DNA of the CDR3: TGTGCTAGCGAAGACGGGAGAGGGGAGACCCAGTACTTC.

The J gene is TRBJ2-2, the V gene TRBV9; 12 bases line up with TRBD1. The length of the CDR3 is 16 residues. Germline CDR1 is SGDLS and CDR2 is YYNGEE. The J segment lost 4 bases and the V segment lost 2 bases, leaving 3 bases of the junction unmatched. CDR3 loop: CASSVGQGAGTGELFF. The CDR3 DNA is TGTGCCAGCAGCGTGGGACAGGGGGCGGGCACCGGGGAGCTGTTTTTT.